This TCR beta chain was identified during a study of cytomegalovirus exposure and HLA in healthy donors. Healthy bone marrow donors made up the donor group. Study-wide results and caveats: TRBV6-2, TRBV6-3 and other indistinguishable V segments were excluded.

As regards this clone: What it binds is unknown.

PCR used 60 Vbeta primers and 13 Jbeta primers. Measured with immunoSEQ multiplex PCR; TCRdb has only the in-frame clones, and not every one. Of roughly 120,000 clones in the sample, roughly four fifths are singletons; the top ten hold over 9%. The CDR3 is 14 residues long. The V gene's germline CDR1 is SEHNR and CDR2 FQNEAQ (reference sequence). Germline trimming cut 3 bases from V and 10 bases from J; bases unmatched to any gene: 8. The rearrangement links TRBV7-9 to TRBJ2-1; 8 bases align to TRBD2. The TCR originated in a male donor in good health and CMV-seropositive. Sequencing was done on a sample of PBMCs. DNA of the CDR3: TGTGCCAGCAGCTTTGCACTAGCGGTGAAAGAGCAGTTCTTC. Translating gives CASSFALAVKEQFF.